Listed below are T cell receptor beta chains from one sample, sequenced in a study of blood T cell repertoires in COVID-19. The assay was immunoSEQ multiplex PCR, and TCRdb's table has in-frame clones only and misses some. The sample carries around 99,000 clones, over 60% recorded once. Material for sequencing was peripheral blood. These receptors all come from a human donor in a cohort sampled during active or convalescent COVID-19. CDR3s leave out the opening cysteine and the closing phenylalanine or tryptophan.

cdr3_aa	v_call	j_call
ASSQGRYYEQY	TRBV23-1	TRBJ2-7
ASSRILGQGISSQGYSNQPQH	TRBV10-1	TRBJ1-5
ASGSLLPSYNEQF	TRBV12-5	TRBJ2-1
ASSSGNTDTQY	TRBV5-1	TRBJ2-3
ASSRRTSTSTDTQY	TRBV6-2/TRBV6-3	TRBJ2-3
ASSYPGFSNQPQH	TRBV6-6	TRBJ1-5
ASSLSAVPGNEQF	TRBV7-2	TRBJ2-1
ASSPVRDHLWGGTGELF	TRBV7-8	TRBJ2-2
ASRPATGTYEQY	TRBV7-8	TRBJ2-7
ASSLGWTGTEGNRY	TRBV5-1	TRBJ2-7
ASGTGAREQY	TRBV6-5	TRBJ2-7
ASSYSDPVFEQY	TRBV6-2/TRBV6-3	TRBJ2-7
ASSLWTSGSNNEQF	TRBV5-8	TRBJ2-1
ASSDRDRVVW	TRBV2	TRBJ2-7
ASSPPRGTDTQY	TRBV5-1	TRBJ2-3
ASSPRDKGYGYT	TRBV19	TRBJ1-2
ASSPDRVTRETQY	TRBV18	TRBJ2-5
RVGRGGVWTGELF	TRBV29-1	TRBJ2-2
ASSFGQGGNQPQH	TRBV28	TRBJ1-5
ATKEQGLAPYNEQF	TRBV19	TRBJ2-1
ASSSSWDTQY	TRBV6-2/TRBV6-3	TRBJ2-3
ASSAWTGQNSPLH	TRBV11-2	TRBJ1-6
ASSQEFWGGPVAGELF	TRBV4-2	TRBJ2-2
ASSFTRLDSYNEQF	TRBV11-3	TRBJ2-1
ASSTGVTYNSPLH	TRBV27	TRBJ1-6
ASSLRGTEAF	TRBV7-8	TRBJ1-1
ASSPRTGGIYEQY	TRBV3-1/TRBV3-2	TRBJ2-7
ASSFIGGPNYNEQF	TRBV5-1	TRBJ2-1
ATRGTGDQETQY	TRBV24-1	TRBJ2-5
ASRGATGSDGYT	TRBV5-4	TRBJ1-2
ASSPNYRGLNEQY	TRBV27	TRBJ2-7
ASRYGTGPAYSNQPQH	TRBV28	TRBJ1-5
ASSYSTSGWSNTEAF	TRBV6-2/TRBV6-3	TRBJ1-1
ASSDRPSGANVLT	TRBV6-2/TRBV6-3	TRBJ2-6
ASSGWRGTYNEQF	TRBV28	TRBJ2-1
ASSDPTRATLTGNTIY	TRBV6-1	TRBJ1-3
ASSQDWAGYYEQY	TRBV4-2	TRBJ2-7
ASSLGTGGNTEAF	TRBV19	TRBJ1-1